This T cell receptor (beta chain) originates from a study of cytomegalovirus exposure and HLA in healthy donors. The overall study: The same platform was used for the 120 validation repertoires and the 650 to 800 first-cohort repertoires, a later analysis reported.

Germline V gene sequence: CDR1 MNHEY, CDR2 SVGAGI. This CDR3 has 11 amino acids. The germline V and J ends were trimmed by 3 bases and 12 bases, with 6 bases remaining between them. Profiling relied on immunoSEQ multiplex PCR, and the TCRdb table lists in-frame clones only, not all of them. The table includes some 130,000 clones, 82% detected once. This TCR was recovered from a man aged 25-45 years in good health and CMV-seropositive. The gene calls are TRBV6-5 and TRBJ1-6, with no clear D. Material: PBMCs. The DNA for the CDR3 is TGTGCCAGCAGTTATGCAGAACCCCTCCACTTT. It specifies CASSYAEPLHF.